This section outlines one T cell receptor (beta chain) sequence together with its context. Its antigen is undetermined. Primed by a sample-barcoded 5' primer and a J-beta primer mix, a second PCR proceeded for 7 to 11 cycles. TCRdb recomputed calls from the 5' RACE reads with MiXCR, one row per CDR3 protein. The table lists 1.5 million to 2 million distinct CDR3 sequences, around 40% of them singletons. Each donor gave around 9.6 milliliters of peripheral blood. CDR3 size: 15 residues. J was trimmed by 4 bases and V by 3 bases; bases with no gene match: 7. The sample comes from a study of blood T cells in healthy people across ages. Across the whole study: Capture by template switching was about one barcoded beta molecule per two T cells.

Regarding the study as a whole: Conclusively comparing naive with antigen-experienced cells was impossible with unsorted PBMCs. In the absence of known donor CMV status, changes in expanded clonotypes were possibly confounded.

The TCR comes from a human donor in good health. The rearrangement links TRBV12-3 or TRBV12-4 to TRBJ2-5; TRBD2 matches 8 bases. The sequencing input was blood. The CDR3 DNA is TGTGCCAGCAGTTTGACTAGCGAGTTTTCAGAGACCCAGTACTTC. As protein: CASSLTSEFSETQYF.